These T cell receptor beta chains were read from a single sample in a study of blood T cell repertoires in COVID-19. Profiled with immunoSEQ multiplex PCR; TCRdb holds only in-frame clones, not every one. Of more than 45,000 clones listed, just over 85% are singletons. The sequenced sample was peripheral blood. The receptor set was obtained from a woman aged 80 or over with COVID-19, enrolled during active disease. Both conserved end residues are trimmed from each CDR3. Size tells how often a clone was seen (once, few, many) or the class of an expanded clone, and some rows leave it out.

abundance	v_gene	j_gene	CDR3aa
.	TRBV2	TRBJ1-5	ASSEEAGRHSNQPQH
.	TRBV5-1	TRBJ1-2	ASSLQGDYGYT
.	TRBV11-2	TRBJ2-7	ASSSPLLYEQY
.	TRBV30	TRBJ2-5	AWRSGLAFGETQY
.	TRBV29-1	TRBJ2-7	SVRLATHEQY
.	TRBV5-4	TRBJ2-1	ASSKGTSGSLNEQF
.	TRBV9	TRBJ2-7	ASSSAGSSYEQY
.	TRBV5-1	TRBJ2-7	ASTNTAGVGDEQY
once	TRBV19	TRBJ1-3	ASSVLGGHPPGNTIY
once	TRBV28	TRBJ1-4	ASSLPGTGVEKLF
.	TRBV6-6	TRBJ1-2	ASGDRGMGGYT
.	TRBV5-4	TRBJ1-1	ASSLVGGVNTEAF
.	TRBV19	TRBJ2-7	ASSIGRTVAYEQY
few	TRBV13	TRBJ2-2	ASSLAVRTGELF
.	TRBV30	TRBJ1-6	ACPRGGTGPSPLH
few	TRBV5-6	TRBJ1-4	ASSLVGGPEKLF
.	TRBV18	TRBJ2-7	ASSARGYEQY
.	TRBV6-5	TRBJ2-7	ASSYSGTGYNEQY
.	TRBV28	TRBJ1-1	ASSLRTGGLNTEAF
.	TRBV15	TRBJ2-5	ATRAGGRGETQY
.	TRBV4-1	TRBJ1-2	ASSQEVVGDRNYGYT
.	TRBV7-6	TRBJ2-1	ASSNINEQF
.	TRBV9	TRBJ1-6	ASSVARTGNSPLH
.	TRBV28	TRBJ2-3	ASSSTRTQY
.	TRBV21-1	TRBJ2-1	ASSPPWQGSNNEQF
.	TRBV29-1	TRBJ1-5	SVLETSNQPQH
.	TRBV6-5	TRBJ2-1	ASRTYNEQF
.	TRBV5-1	TRBJ1-2	ASSLDGGGYGYT
many	TRBV30	TRBJ1-1	ASRTRGYTEAF
.	TRBV6-6	TRBJ1-2	ASSPWDRGQYGYT
.	TRBV6-5	TRBJ2-3	ASRGTANTDTQY
.	TRBV5-5	TRBJ1-1	ASSLDFRVFTEAF
.	TRBV4-1	TRBJ2-1	ASSQVGGPGGNEQF
few	TRBV4-1	TRBJ2-7	ASSQKTGSSYEQY
.	TRBV5-1	TRBJ1-6	ASSSGTGSGNSPLH
.	TRBV6-4	TRBJ2-1	ASSDSGQGHNEQF
.	TRBV3-1/TRBV3-2	TRBJ1-2	ASSQGFSRANYYGYT
once	TRBV4-1	TRBJ2-1	ASSQDPPSLGGMSYNEQF
.	TRBV10-3	TRBJ2-7	AISQRVIGTYEQY
.	TRBV7-8	TRBJ1-5	ASSFGGLSSNQPQH
.	TRBV28	TRBJ1-2	ASTTAGGRGYGYT
.	TRBV24-1	TRBJ2-1	ATSRADSYNEQF
.	TRBV6-5	TRBJ1-2	ASSPRGKMNGYT
.	TRBV13	TRBJ2-7	ASSVVGRNSYEQY
.	TRBV7-2	TRBJ2-5	ASSSHRGTQY
few	TRBV28	TRBJ1-5	ASSLPMRTGNQPQH
.	TRBV7-8	TRBJ1-6	ASSNRGGTGNSPLH
.	TRBV15	TRBJ2-7	ATKRGGGGVDEQY
.	TRBV7-2	TRBJ1-2	ASSLVQGVLYGYT
.	TRBV6-1	TRBJ1-5	ASSEPGTLGEPQH
.	TRBV2	TRBJ2-1	ASRPLEGEGYNEQF
.	TRBV18	TRBJ2-5	ASSPPSPRETQY
.	TRBV6-1	TRBJ1-4	ASSDLRTGDEKLF
.	TRBV18	TRBJ1-5	ASSPSGGVQPQH
once	TRBV6-5	TRBJ1-5	ASSRSGQGNQPQH
.	TRBV18	TRBJ2-1	ASSPQKGRGAKAYNEQF
.	TRBV30	TRBJ1-2	AWSILGQSFYGYT
.	TRBV24-1	TRBJ2-1	ATSAPRVIEQF
once	TRBV3-1/TRBV3-2	TRBJ2-3	ASSQASSGGQDTQY